The 7 T cell receptor beta chains below were found in one sample sequenced in a study of OX40 agonist ivuxolimab in advanced cancers. TCRdb keeps only in-frame clones here, not all; method: immunoSEQ multiplex PCR. The table shows over 60,000 clones, with about 91% occurring only once. Material: CD4+ or CD8+ T cells sorted from blood, obtained in a trial of the OX40 agonist ivuxolimab. The source of these receptors is an adult with an advanced solid tumor such as melanoma, head and neck, liver or kidney cancer.

The chain uses TRBV29-1 and TRBJ2-3; no firm D call. CDR1 and CDR2 (germline): SQVTM, ANQGSEA. Deletions cut 4 bases from V and 0 bases from J, with 11 bases between. This CDR3 has 14 residues. The CDR3 nucleotides read TGCAGCGTTGGGCCGACGGTTAGCACAGATACGCAGTATTTT. Amino acid sequence: CSVGPTVSTDTQYF.

The chain combines TRBV18 with TRBJ2-7; TRBD1 aligns across 7 bases. The J segment lost 0 bases and the V segment lost 5 bases, leaving 7 bases of the junction unmatched. The V gene's germline CDR1 is KGHSH and CDR2 LQKENI. This CDR3 contains 15 residues. For the CDR3, the DNA is TGTGCCAGCTCAAGGACCGGGACAGACTCCTACGAGCAGTACTTC. Protein product: CASSRTGTDSYEQYF. Supplemented by reference TRBV18 and TRBJ2-7, the full variable domain reads NAGVMQNPRHLVRRRGQEARLRCSPMKGHSHVYWYRQLPEEGLKFMVYLQKENIIDESGMPKERFSAEFPKEGPSILRIQQVVRGDSAAYFCASSRTGTDSYEQYFGPGTRLTVT.

This chain links TRBV7-2 with TRBJ2-7; 8 nucleotides line up with TRBD1. The CDR3 is 14 amino acids. Germline V gene lookup returns CDR1 SGHTA and CDR2 FQGNSA. The V and J ends lost 5 bases and 6 bases, in that order; junction bases with no gene match: 9. The CDR3 DNA reads TGTGCCAGCAGCGGCAGACGGACAGGGATCGAGCAGTACTTC. Encoded protein: CASSGRRTGIEQYF.

The chain joins TRBV4-3 to TRBJ1-4; D gene unclear. Germline CDR1 LGHNA, CDR2 YSLEER. V was pared by 1 base and J by 0 bases, with 12 bases between. The CDR3 is 17 residues long. CDR3 residues: CASSQGSQRTTNEKLFF. CDR3 coding DNA: TGCGCCAGCAGCCAAGGGAGCCAGAGAACAACTAATGAAAAACTGTTTTTT.

The V and J genes are TRBV28 and TRBJ1-5; D not resolved. The CDR3 contains 14 residues. Germline V gene lookup returns CDR1 MDHEN and CDR2 SYDVKM. V gave up 3 bases and J gave up 1 base, with 7 bases separating them. CDR3 in DNA: TGTGCCAGCAGTTTCTGGGGAAGCAATCAGCCCCAGCATTTT. Protein sequence: CASSFWGSNQPQHF.

The rearrangement links TRBV30 to TRBJ1-2; D perhaps matches TRBD1 (5 bases). V lost 3 bases and J lost 4, with 15 bases in between. This CDR3 has 14 residues. Germline loops: CDR1 GTSNPN, CDR2 SVGIG (reference sequence). CDR3 in amino acids: CAWSAGQFGYGYTF. The CDR3, as DNA: TGTGCCTGGAGCGCGGGGCAGTTCGGCTATGGCTACACCTTC.

The chain employs TRBV15 and TRBJ1-2, with D perhaps TRBD1 (5 bases). This CDR3 spans 15 amino acids. The V gene's germline CDR1 is LNHNV and CDR2 YYDKDF (reference sequence). Between the trimmed V and J ends, which lost 3 bases and 4 bases, there was a span of 15 bases. The chain's CDR3 is CATSSLRESSYGYTF. DNA of the CDR3: TGTGCCACCAGCAGCCTCAGGGAATCCTCCTATGGCTACACCTTC.